This T cell receptor beta chain is from a study of blood T cells in healthy people across ages. General study findings and limits: Naive CD4+ cell counts and diversity both ran higher in long-lived than in aged donors.

Worth noting for this clonotype: Its antigen is still unknown.

Together with a sample-barcoded 5' primer, a J-beta primer mix was included in a second PCR lasting roughly 6 to 12 cycles. Each of the samples gave a minimum of 2.5 million paired-end reads that contained CDR3. TCRdb reprocessed the 5' RACE reads via MiXCR and lists one record per CDR3 protein. The data contain fewer than 950,000 distinct CDR3 sequences, about 55% of them singletons. Healthy Russian Caucasian donors spanned ages roughly 6 to 90 years. The sequence came from an elderly man in good health. Material for sequencing was blood.

CDR3 in DNA: TGCAGTGCTAGTTCTCCGTACCAAGAGACCCAGTACTTC. This encodes CSASSPYQETQYF. The chain recombines TRBV20-1 with TRBJ2-5; D call uncertain. Germline values: CDR1 DFQATT, CDR2 SNEGSKA (reference sequence). This CDR3 is built from 13 residues. V lost 3 bases to trimming and J lost 0 bases, with 8 bases between them.